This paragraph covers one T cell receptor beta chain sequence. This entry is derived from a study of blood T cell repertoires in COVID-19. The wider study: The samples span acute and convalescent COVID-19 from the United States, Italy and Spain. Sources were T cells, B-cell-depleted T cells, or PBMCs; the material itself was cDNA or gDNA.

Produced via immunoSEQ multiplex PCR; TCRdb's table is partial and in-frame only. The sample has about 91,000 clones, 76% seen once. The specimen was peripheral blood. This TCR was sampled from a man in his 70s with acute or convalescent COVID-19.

The CDR3: CASNDRDNQPQHF. The CDR3, as DNA: TGTGCCAGCAACGACAGGGACAATCAGCCCCAGCATTTT. This chain uses TRBV27 with TRBJ1-5; 7 bases map to TRBD1. CDR1 and CDR2 (germline): MNHEY, SMNVEV (reference sequence). The CDR3 contains 13 residues. V was clipped by 7 bases and J by 3 bases; unmatched bases: 3.